The clone carrying this T cell receptor beta chain appeared once. As yet, its antigen is unknown. At one end, the junction sequence differs from germline, possibly due to a read error. The sample originates from a study of tumor and adjacent non-tumor tissue in lung cancer. General study results and limits: TCR diversity was significantly greater in tumor than normal lung tissue. Top 100 clones took a larger repertoire share in normal lung.

Three rounds of nested PCR, following a modified ARM-PCR protocol, produced the TCRbeta library. TCRdb called the multiplex PCR reads again in MiXCR, with one record for every CDR3 protein. The table includes around 82,000 distinct CDR3 sequences, roughly 80% detected once. RNA was extracted from bulk tissue without any cell sorting. The normal lung tissue was taken more than 3 cm from the tumor edge. This sequence originates from a man aged 55 to 70 with non-small cell lung cancer. Material: distant non-tumor lung tissue.

This chain's CDR3 is CASSVIGTAGAQYF. The CDR3, as DNA: TGTGCGAGCAGTGTTATCGGGACCGCGGGGGCCCAGTACTTC. The chain carries TRBV6-5 and TRBJ2-5; 7 bases are a match to TRBD2. The CDR3 has 14 amino acids. CDR1 is MNHEY, CDR2 SVGAGI, per germline.